This T cell receptor beta chain comes out of a study of T cell responses to AZD1222 COVID-19 vaccine. Study background: Whether given at about 4 or about 12 weeks, second doses were pooled.

As concerns this clone: The antigen is not known.

Some clones are missing from TCRdb's copy, which holds only in-frame ones; the method was immunoSEQ multiplex PCR. The data show 150,000 to 200,000 clones, with 88% seen just once and around 7.9% held by the top ten. Germline CDR1 and CDR2: SGHDT and YYEEEE. V was cut by 3 bases and J by 4 bases, with 17 bases left in between. This CDR3 comprises 16 residues. Broader study findings: Repertoire sampling occurred only after the peak T cell response. Of spike-specific TCRs, nearly half reportedly target regions left unmutated in variants. The study found vaccine-associated CD4 TCRs spanning spike, dominant at 160-218 and 743-854.

The TCR comes from an adult in good health. The chain links TRBV5-6 to TRBJ1-3; a weak D match, TRBD1 (6 bases). Sequences were derived from peripheral blood, sampled on day 0 of AZD1222 vaccination. The CDR3 spells CASSSRGAGQGNTIYF. The CDR3 nucleotides read TGTGCCAGCAGCTCAAGAGGGGCGGGACAAGGAAACACCATATATTTT. The complete variable domain, with remaining parts taken from reference TRBV5-6 and TRBJ1-3, reads DAGVTQSPTHLIKTRGQQVTLRCSPKSGHDTVSWYQQALGQGPQFIFQYYEEEERQRGNFPDRFSGHQFPNYSSELNVNALLLGDSALYLCASSSRGAGQGNTIYFGEGSWLTVV.